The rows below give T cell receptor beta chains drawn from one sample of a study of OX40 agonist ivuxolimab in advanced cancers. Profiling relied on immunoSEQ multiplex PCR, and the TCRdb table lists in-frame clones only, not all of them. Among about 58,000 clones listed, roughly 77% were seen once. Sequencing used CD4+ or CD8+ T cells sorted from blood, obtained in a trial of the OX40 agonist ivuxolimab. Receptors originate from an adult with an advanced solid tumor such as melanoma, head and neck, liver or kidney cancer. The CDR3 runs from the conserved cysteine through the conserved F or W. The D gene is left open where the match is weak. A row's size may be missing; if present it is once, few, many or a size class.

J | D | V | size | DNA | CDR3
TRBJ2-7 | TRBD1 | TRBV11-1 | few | TGTGCCAGCAGCCGGGACAGGGGGGTCTACGAGCAGTACTTC | CASSRDRGVYEQYF
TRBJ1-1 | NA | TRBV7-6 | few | TGTGCCAGCAGCTTATACAGGCCCCTTTCGAACACTGAAGCTTTCTTT | CASSLYRPLSNTEAFF
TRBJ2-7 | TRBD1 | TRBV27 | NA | TGTGCCAGCAGACCTAAAACCGGGACAGGGTACTACGAGCAGTACTTC | CASRPKTGTGYYEQYF
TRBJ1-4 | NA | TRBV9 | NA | TGTGCCAGCAGCGTAGGGAAAGGGCTTAATGAAAAACTGTTTTTT | CASSVGKGLNEKLFF
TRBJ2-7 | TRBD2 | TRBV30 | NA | TGTGCCTGGAGTGCCGGGGGGGCATCCTACGAGCAGTACTTC | CAWSAGGASYEQYF
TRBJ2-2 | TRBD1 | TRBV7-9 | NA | TGTGCCAGCAGCCCCGACAGGGATGGCACCGGGGAGCTGCTTTTT | CASSPDRDGTGELLF
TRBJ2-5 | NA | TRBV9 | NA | TGTGCCAGCAGCGTGGGGCAGGGCCCACCAGAGACCCAGTACTTC | CASSVGQGPPETQYF
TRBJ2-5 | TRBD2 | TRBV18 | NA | TGTGCCAGCTCACCGACGGGAGGGCCGAGTTCGTTTGAGACCCAGTACTTC | CASSPTGGPSSFETQYF
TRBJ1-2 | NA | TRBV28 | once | TGTGCCAGCGGCACGGACATAAACTATGGCTACACCTTC | CASGTDINYGYTF
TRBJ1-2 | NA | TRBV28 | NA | TGTGCCAGCAGCCCAAGGGGGGCGGATAACTATGGCTACACCTTC | CASSPRGADNYGYTF
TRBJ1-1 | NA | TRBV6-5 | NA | TGTGCTCGTCCAGGGAACACTGAAGCTTTCTTT | CARPGNTEAFF
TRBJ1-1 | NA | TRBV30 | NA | TGTGCCTGGAGTTATGCGGTGAACACTGAAGCTTTCTTT | CAWSYAVNTEAFF
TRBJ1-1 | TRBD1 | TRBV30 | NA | TGTGCCTGTGGACAGGGCTCTGAAGCTTTCTTT | CACGQGSEAFF
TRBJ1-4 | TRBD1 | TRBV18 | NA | TGTGCCAGCTCACCAAATTCGGCAGGGGGCATGGTTGCTAATGAAAAACTGTTTTTT | CASSPNSAGGMVANEKLFF
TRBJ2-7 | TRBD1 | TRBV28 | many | TGTGCCAGCAGTTTATTTGGGACAGGCAGGTCCTACGAGCAGTACTTC | CASSLFGTGRSYEQYF
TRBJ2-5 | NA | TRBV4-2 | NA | TGTGCCAGCAGCCTGCACCCCCAAGGTATGGGTGAGACCCAGTACTTC | CASSLHPQGMGETQYF
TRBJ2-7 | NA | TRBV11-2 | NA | TGTGCCAGCAGCGCCGGGACTCCGCGCCAGTACTTC | CASSAGTPRQYF
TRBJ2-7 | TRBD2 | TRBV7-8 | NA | TGTGCCAGCAGCTTAGCGGAGGCTAGCGGGACCTACGAGCAGTACTTC | CASSLAEASGTYEQYF
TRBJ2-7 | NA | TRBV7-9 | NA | TGTGCCAGCAGCTTAGCCTTAGTTTCTCAGAACGAGCAGTACTTC | CASSLALVSQNEQYF
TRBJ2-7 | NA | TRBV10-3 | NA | TGTGCCACCCGGCCGCCGGGGCCGAGTGGGGGCGAGCAGTACTTC | CATRPPGPSGGEQYF
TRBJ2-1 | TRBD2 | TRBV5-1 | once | TGCGCCAGCAGCTTCAATGGACTAGCGGGGGTTTACAATGAGCAGTTCTTC | CASSFNGLAGVYNEQFF
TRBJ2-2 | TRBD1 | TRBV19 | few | TGTGCCACCACAGCGTGGGGACAGGGGAACACCGGGGAGCTGTTTTTT | CATTAWGQGNTGELFF
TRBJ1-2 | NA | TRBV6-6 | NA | TGTGCCAGCAGAACAGTAGAGGGTGGCTACACCTTC | CASRTVEGGYTF
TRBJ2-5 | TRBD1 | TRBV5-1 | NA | TGCGCCAGCAGCCTAGGGACAGCTCAAGAGACCCAGTACTTC | CASSLGTAQETQYF
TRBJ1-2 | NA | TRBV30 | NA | TGTGCCTGGAGTGTACCCCCATCTATCTATGGCTACACCTTC | CAWSVPPSIYGYTF
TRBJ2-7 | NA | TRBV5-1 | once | TGCGCCAGCAGAATCTTGAGAGGGCCCTACGAGCAGTACTTC | CASRILRGPYEQYF
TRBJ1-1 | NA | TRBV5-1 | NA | TGCGCCAGCAGCAAAGAACAGGGGAACACTGAAGCTTTCTTT | CASSKEQGNTEAFF
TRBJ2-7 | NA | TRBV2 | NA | TGTGCCAGCAAGGCGGGGAATTCCTACGAGCAGTACTTC | CASKAGNSYEQYF
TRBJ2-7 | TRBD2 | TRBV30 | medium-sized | TGTGCCTGGAGTCCCCTGGGACTATACGAGCAGTACTTC | CAWSPLGLYEQYF
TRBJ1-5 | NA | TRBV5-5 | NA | TGTGCCAGCAGCTTGATAGGTCAGCCCCAGCATTTT | CASSLIGQPQHF
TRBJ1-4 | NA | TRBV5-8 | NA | TGTGCCAGCAGCTTACCCCGCCGGGACGGAAGTTTT | CASSLPRRDGSF
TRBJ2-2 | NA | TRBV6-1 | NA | TGTGCCAGCAGTGTAGAGGGAATGACCGGGGAGCTGTTTTTT | CASSVEGMTGELFF
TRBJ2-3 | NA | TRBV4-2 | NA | TGTGCCAGCAGCCAAGATTTCGGACAAAGCACAGATACGCAGTATTTT | CASSQDFGQSTDTQYF
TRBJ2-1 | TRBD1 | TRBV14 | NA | TGTGCCAGCAGCCGACTCAGGACAGGGGATCACAATGAGCAGTTCTTC | CASSRLRTGDHNEQFF
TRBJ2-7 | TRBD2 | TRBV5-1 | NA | TGCGCCAGCATCCCCGGGGGGTCAACGTCCTACGAGCAGTACTTC | CASIPGGSTSYEQYF
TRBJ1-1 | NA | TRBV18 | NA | TGTGCCAGCTCAGCTTCTCCGAACACTGAAGCTTTCTTT | CASSASPNTEAFF
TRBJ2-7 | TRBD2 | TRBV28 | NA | TGTGCCAGCAGTTCGGGACTAGCGCTGAGCTCCTACGAGCAGTACTTC | CASSSGLALSSYEQYF
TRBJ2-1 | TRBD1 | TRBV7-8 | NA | TGTGCCAGCAGCTTATTCACGGGACAGGTCAACAATGAGCAGTTCTTC | CASSLFTGQVNNEQFF
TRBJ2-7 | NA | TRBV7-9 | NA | TGTGCCAGCAGCTTAGATGAATGGCAGTACTTC | CASSLDEWQYF
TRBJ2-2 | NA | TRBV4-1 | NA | TGCGCCAGCAGCCGCTCCCAAGCTGGGGGGAACACCGGGGAGCTGTTTTTT | CASSRSQAGGNTGELFF
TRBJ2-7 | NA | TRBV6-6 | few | TGTGCCAGCAGTCTCTCACCAGCAGCCTACGAGCAGTACTTC | CASSLSPAAYEQYF
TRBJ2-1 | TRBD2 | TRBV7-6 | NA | TGTGCCAGCAGCTTCTCTAGCGGGAGCAATGAGCAGTTCTTC | CASSFSSGSNEQFF
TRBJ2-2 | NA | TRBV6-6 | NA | TGTGCCAGCAGTGTGGGCAGATTCGCCGGGGAGCTGTTTTTT | CASSVGRFAGELFF
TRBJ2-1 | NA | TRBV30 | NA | TGTGCCTGGAGTCCAGACCGTGAGCAGTTCTTC | CAWSPDREQFF
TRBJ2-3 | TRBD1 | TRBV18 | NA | TGTGCCAGCTCACCACCGGGACAGGCAAGCACAGATACGCAGTATTTT | CASSPPGQASTDTQYF
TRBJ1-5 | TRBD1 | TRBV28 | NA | TGTGCCAGCAGTTTACTCATGGACAGGGGGGAACGGTCCCAGCATTTT | CASSLLMDRGERSQHF
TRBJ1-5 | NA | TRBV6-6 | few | TGTGCCAGCCGGGGACACCTTACAGGGAAGGAGCCCCAGCATTTT | CASRGHLTGKEPQHF
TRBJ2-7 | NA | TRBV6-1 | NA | TGTGCCAGCAGGGGACAAGGTGAGCAGTACTTC | CASRGQGEQYF